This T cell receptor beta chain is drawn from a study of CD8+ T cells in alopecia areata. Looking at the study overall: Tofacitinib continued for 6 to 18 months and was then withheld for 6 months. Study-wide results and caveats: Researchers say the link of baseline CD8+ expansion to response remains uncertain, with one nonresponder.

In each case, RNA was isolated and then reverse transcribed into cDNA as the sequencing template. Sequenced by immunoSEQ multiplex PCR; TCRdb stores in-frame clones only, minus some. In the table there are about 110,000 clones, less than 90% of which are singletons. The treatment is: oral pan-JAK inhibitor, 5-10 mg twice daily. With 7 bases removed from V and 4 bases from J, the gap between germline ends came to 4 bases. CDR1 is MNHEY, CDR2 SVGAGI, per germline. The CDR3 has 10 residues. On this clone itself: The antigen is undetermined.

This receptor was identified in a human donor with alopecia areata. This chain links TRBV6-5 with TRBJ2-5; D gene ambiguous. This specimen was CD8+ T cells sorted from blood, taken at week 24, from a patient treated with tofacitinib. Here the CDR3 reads CASIRETQYF. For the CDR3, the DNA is TGTGCCAGCATTCGAGAGACCCAGTACTTC.